These T cell receptor beta chains were read from a single sample in a study of blood T cells in healthy people across ages. TCRdb reanalysed the 5' RACE reads using MiXCR and keeps one entry per CDR3 protein. The sample includes 1,300,000 or so distinct CDR3 sequences, roughly 60% of them seen just once. Material for sequencing was blood. The receptors stem from a man aged 18-30 years in good health. Each CDR3 is given with its conserved first and last residue. D genes are given only for firm matches. Size is stated for part of the rows, as once, few or many counts, or as a class when the clone is expanded.

clone_size j_call d_call v_call cdr3_aa cdr3_nt
few TRBJ2-7 TRBD2 TRBV20-1 CSASAPSGRFEQYF TGCAGTGCCAGCGCGCCGAGCGGGAGGTTTGAGCAGTACTTC
NA TRBJ2-7 NA TRBV24-1 CATSDRGSYEQYF TGTGCCACCAGTGATAGGGGGTCCTACGAGCAGTACTTC
NA TRBJ2-1 NA TRBV7-2 CASSFLSQSYNEQFF TGTGCCAGCAGCTTCTTAAGCCAGTCTTACAATGAGCAGTTCTTC
NA TRBJ1-4 NA TRBV12-3/TRBV12-4 CASERDPTNEKLFF TGTGCCAGCGAACGGGACCCAACTAATGAAAAACTGTTTTTT
NA TRBJ1-2 NA TRBV27 CASTDTPEGYTF TGTGCCAGCACGGACACTCCCGAGGGCTACACCTTC
NA TRBJ2-7 TRBD2 TRBV5-1 CASSADPSGSLGSYEQYF TGCGCCAGCAGCGCCGACCCTAGCGGGAGCCTCGGCTCCTACGAGCAGTACTTC
many TRBJ1-6 NA TRBV4-3 CASSQLGRGNSPLHF TGCGCCAGCAGCCAACTTGGGCGGGGGAATTCACCCCTCCACTTT
NA TRBJ2-5 TRBD2 TRBV7-2 CASSLTSGTMETQYF TGTGCCAGCAGCTTAACTAGCGGGACTATGGAGACCCAGTACTTC
NA TRBJ1-4 NA TRBV7-9 CASSPPSGSTNEKLFF TGTGCCAGCAGTCCCCCATCCGGGTCAACTAATGAAAAACTGTTTTTT
few TRBJ2-1 TRBD2 TRBV7-8 CASIVTSGDNEQFF TGTGCCAGCATTGTTACTAGCGGTGACAATGAGCAGTTCTTC
few TRBJ1-2 NA TRBV13 CASSLRVGANYGYTF TGTGCCAGCAGCTTAAGGGTCGGGGCTAACTATGGCTACACCTTC
NA TRBJ2-7 NA TRBV12-3/TRBV12-4 CASSLKRPRYEQYF TGTGCCAGCAGTTTGAAGCGACCGAGGTACGAGCAGTACTTC
few TRBJ2-5 NA TRBV3-1 CASSQAGGSETQYF TGTGCCAGCAGCCAAGCAGGGGGGTCAGAGACCCAGTACTTC
few TRBJ2-1 NA TRBV4-2 CASSQVQGGNEQFF TGTGCCAGCAGCCAAGTTCAGGGAGGCAATGAGCAGTTCTTC
NA TRBJ2-7 TRBD2 TRBV28 CASSLPGSGGSDEQYF TGTGCCAGCAGCCTCCCGGGAAGCGGGGGTTCCGACGAGCAGTACTTC
NA TRBJ2-7 TRBD1 TRBV10-3 CAISGTGAKYEQYF TGTGCCATCAGTGGGACAGGGGCTAAGTACGAGCAGTACTTC
NA TRBJ2-1 NA TRBV14 CASSQIGTERNEQFF TGTGCCAGCAGCCAAATCGGTACAGAAAGAAATGAGCAGTTCTTC
few TRBJ2-5 NA TRBV29-1 CSIPLTEETQYF TGCAGCATCCCCTTGACAGAGGAGACCCAGTACTTC
NA TRBJ2-4 TRBD1 TRBV13 CASNSPGQGDIQYF TGTGCCAGCAACTCTCCGGGACAGGGCGACATTCAGTACTTC
NA TRBJ2-7 TRBD1 TRBV29-1 CSVEEAGDSSYEQYF TGCAGCGTTGAAGAGGCAGGGGACAGTTCCTACGAGCAGTACTTC
few TRBJ2-7 TRBD1 TRBV7-2 CASSLTLGTGSSEQYF TGTGCCAGCAGCCTCACTCTGGGGACAGGGTCTTCCGAGCAGTACTTC
NA TRBJ1-5 NA TRBV6-6 CASSLGRPQHF TGTGCCAGCAGTCTCGGACGGCCCCAGCATTTT
NA TRBJ1-1 NA TRBV9 CASSTGPSMNTEAFF TGTGCCAGCAGCACTGGACCCTCCATGAACACTGAAGCTTTCTTT
NA TRBJ2-1 TRBD1 TRBV12-3/TRBV12-4 CASSRNTGAPQFF TGTGCCAGCAGTCGAAATACAGGGGCCCCGCAGTTCTTC
NA TRBJ2-7 NA TRBV12-3/TRBV12-4 CASSPDLGSTEQYF TGTGCCAGCAGTCCCGACCTTGGTTCTACCGAGCAGTACTTC
NA TRBJ2-3 TRBD2 TRBV10-2 CASSDQRGRASVTVDTQYF TGCGCCAGCAGTGATCAGCGCGGGAGAGCGTCGGTGACGGTTGATACGCAGTATTTT
NA TRBJ2-1 NA TRBV12-3/TRBV12-4 CACSGGPNEQFF TGTGCCTGTAGTGGCGGGCCCAATGAGCAGTTCTTC
few TRBJ2-1 TRBD2 TRBV6-5 CASRGGRSYNEQFF TGTGCCAGCAGGGGCGGGAGATCCTACAATGAGCAGTTCTTC
NA TRBJ1-2 NA TRBV14 CASSQESGTALFYGYTF TGTGCCAGCAGCCAAGAATCCGGGACCGCACTCTTTTATGGCTACACCTTC
NA TRBJ2-7 TRBD2 TRBV27 CASSLSGGLAGVHAYEQYF TGTGCCAGCAGTTTATCGGGGGGACTAGCGGGAGTTCATGCCTACGAGCAGTACTTC
once TRBJ2-1 TRBD1 TRBV4-1 CASSHPLQGENNEQFF TGCGCCAGCAGCCACCCTTTACAGGGGGAAAACAATGAGCAGTTCTTC
NA TRBJ2-7 NA TRBV27 CASSWSSPNTYEQYF TGTGCCAGCAGTTGGAGTTCGCCTAATACCTACGAGCAGTACTTC
NA TRBJ2-7 NA TRBV27 CASSSSGLYYEQYF TGTGCCAGCAGTTCCTCCGGACTGTACTACGAGCAGTACTTC
NA TRBJ2-7 NA TRBV5-1 CASSLDENLPYEQYF TGCGCCAGCAGCTTGGACGAGAACCTACCCTACGAGCAGTACTTC
once TRBJ1-1 NA TRBV7-2 CASSLNSGENTEAFF TGTGCCAGCAGCTTAAACTCAGGGGAAAACACTGAAGCTTTCTTT
NA TRBJ2-3 NA TRBV28 CASSSLRRYTDTQYF TGTGCCAGCAGTTCCCTTCGCAGATACACAGATACGCAGTATTTT
NA TRBJ1-2 NA TRBV5-4 CASSLDVRMSYGYTF TGTGCCAGCAGCTTGGATGTACGGATGAGCTATGGCTACACCTTC
NA TRBJ2-7 TRBD2 TRBV6-2/TRBV6-3 CASSGLAGVYEQYF TGTGCCAGCAGTGGACTAGCGGGAGTATACGAGCAGTACTTC
NA TRBJ2-7 TRBD2 TRBV20-1 CSARSDHRGTSSYEQYF TGCAGTGCTAGGTCGGACCACCGGGGGACTAGCTCCTACGAGCAGTACTTC
NA TRBJ2-3 NA TRBV11-2 CASSPNPRTQYF TGTGCCAGCAGCCCTAACCCTCGTACGCAGTATTTT
NA TRBJ1-2 NA TRBV6-2/TRBV6-3 CASIKGRANYGHTF TGTGCCAGCATAAAAGGGCGCGCTAACTATGGCCACACCTTC
NA TRBJ1-1 NA TRBV4-1 CASSQVPGMETEAFF TGCGCCAGCAGCCAAGTCCCGGGGATGGAAACTGAAGCTTTCTTT
few TRBJ2-1 NA TRBV29-1 CSVKAAMVGEQFF TGCAGCGTTAAGGCCGCCATGGTAGGTGAGCAGTTCTTC
NA TRBJ2-3 NA TRBV4-2 CASSHGTGTQYF TGTGCCAGCAGCCATGGCACAGGTACGCAGTATTTT
NA TRBJ2-1 TRBD2 TRBV4-1 CASSQGWGLALGNEQFF TGCGCCAGCAGCCAAGGATGGGGACTAGCGTTGGGCAATGAGCAGTTCTTC
NA TRBJ2-7 TRBD1 TRBV5-1 CASSFFGTGSHEQYF TGCGCCAGCAGCTTTTTTGGGACAGGGTCCCACGAGCAGTACTTC
NA TRBJ2-7 TRBD2 TRBV20-1 CSARDRSGSAYEQYF TGCAGTGCTAGAGATCGTAGCGGGAGTGCCTACGAGCAGTACTTC
NA TRBJ2-1 TRBD2 TRBV4-3 CASSQDLRGGRDEQFF TGCGCCAGCAGCCAAGATCTCCGGGGGGGCCGGGATGAGCAGTTCTTC
once TRBJ2-7 NA TRBV6-1 CASSELVEGLNSYEQYF TGTGCCAGCAGTGAATTGGTTGAGGGATTGAACTCCTACGAGCAGTACTTC
NA TRBJ2-1 NA TRBV25-1 CASSESVSGGNEQFF TGTGCCAGCAGTGAATCGGTTAGCGGCGGGAATGAGCAGTTCTTC
NA TRBJ1-2 NA TRBV29-1 CSVSRENYGYTF TGCAGCGTTAGCAGGGAGAACTATGGCTACACCTTC
few TRBJ1-1 NA TRBV2 CASSVGGRPNTEAFF TGTGCCAGCAGTGTTGGGGGCAGGCCAAACACTGAAGCTTTCTTT
few TRBJ2-5 TRBD1 TRBV29-1 CSATDRVETQYF TGCAGCGCTACGGACAGGGTAGAGACCCAGTACTTC
NA TRBJ2-1 TRBD2 TRBV3-1 CASSGLAGGLYSYNEQFF TGTGCCAGCAGCGGACTAGCGGGAGGACTCTACTCCTACAATGAGCAGTTCTTC
NA TRBJ1-1 TRBD1 TRBV29-1 CSVGITGVPLNTEAFF TGCAGCGTTGGGATCACAGGGGTTCCTCTGAACACTGAAGCTTTCTTT
NA TRBJ2-7 NA TRBV6-5 CASSPTGLRAYEQYF TGTGCCAGCAGTCCAACAGGGTTAAGAGCCTACGAGCAGTACTTC
NA TRBJ2-3 NA TRBV12-5 CASGLVRSSVYYTDTQYF TGTGCTAGTGGTTTGGTACGAAGTAGCGTGTATTACACAGATACGCAGTATTTT